This TCR beta chain was observed in a study of CD8 T cells in Susac syndrome. This clonotype was counted only a few times. RNA was extracted with the RNeasy kit, and a quantity of about 0.45 to 1 ug was reverse transcribed using random hexamers. One entry per CDR3 protein, called by TCRdb with MiXCR from the immunoSEQ multiplex PCR reads. The sample carries 110,000 or so distinct CDR3 sequences, about 96% recorded once. FACS was used to enrich TEMRA cells, whereas the CD8+ and CD4+ T cells were obtained by negative isolation. The receptor was derived from a human donor in good health. What was sequenced was CD4+ T cells from PBMCs.

CDR3 in amino acids: CSVVTGIEQYF. The CDR3 region has the DNA TGCAGCGTGGTGACAGGGATCGAGCAGTACTTC. V is TRBV29-1 and J is TRBJ2-7; 7 bases line up with TRBD1. The V and J ends lost 6 bases and 6 bases, in that order; junction bases with no gene match: 5. This CDR3 is built from 11 residues. CDR1 is SQVTM and CDR2 is ANQGSEA in the germline V gene.